Listed here are 4 T cell receptor beta chains from one sample, sequenced in a study of molecular identifiers for immune sequencing clone quantification. TCRdb redid the calling of the PCR reads with MiXCR, one entry per CDR3 protein. Here the sample spans about 500,000 distinct CDR3 sequences, around 23% being singletons. Sequenced: naive CD8+ T cells from blood, with Jurkat cell RNA spiked in. Subset noted: FACS-sorted CD8+CD4-CCR7+CD45RA+ naive T cells. All receptors derive from a human donor in good health. Some libraries in this study had Jurkat cell RNA spiked in.

Turning to this clonotype: At one of its ends the junction is not consistent with the germline gene, which may arise from a read error. This chain uses TRBV5-6 with TRBJ1-5; the D is unclear. Germline CDR1 SGHDT, CDR2 YYEEEE. This CDR3 region has 14 residues. The CDR3 DNA reads as TGTGCCAGCGGCTTGGCCGATGGGAATCAGCCCCAGCATTTT. Translated, it gives CASGLADGNQPQHF.

This clonotype was found many times. The chain combines TRBV6-5 with TRBJ2-5; D may correspond to TRBD1 or TRBD2 (5 bases each). Trimming removed 0 bases at V and 10 bases at J, with 9 bases between. The CDR3 covers 12 residues. The germline CDR1 and CDR2 sequences are MNHEY and SVGAGI. CDR3 sequence (DNA): TGTGCCAGCAGTTACTCGAGGGGTATCCAGTACTTC. Its translation: CASSYSRGIQYF.

A note on this clonotype: One end of the junction does not line up with germline, which may come from a read error. This chain connects TRBV20-1 to TRBJ2-1; 13 positions agree with TRBD2. The CDR3 contains 16 residues. From germline, CDR1 is DFQATT and CDR2 SNEGSKA (reference sequence). The chain's CDR3 is CSTRGLAGVHYNEQFF. CDR3 DNA: TGCAGTACTAGAGGACTAGCGGGAGTTCATTACAATGAGCAGTTCTTC.

This clonotype was observed a handful of times. The chain has TRBV7-2 and TRBJ2-7; TRBD2 is a possible D gene (5 bases). V was shortened by 4 bases and J by 1 base, with 20 bases between the two germline ends. CDR3 length: 17 amino acids. Germline assignment: CDR1 SGHTA and CDR2 FQGNSA. CDR3 coding DNA: TGTGCCAGCAGCTCCCCGATCCAAGCGGAATATTCCTACGAGCAGTACTTC. This sequence encodes CASSSPIQAEYSYEQYF. The full variable domain, completed using reference TRBV7-2 and TRBJ2-7, is GAGVSQSPSNKVTEKGKDVELRCDPISGHTALYWYRQSLGQGLEFLIYFQGNSAPDKSGLPSDRFSAERTGGSVSTLTIQRTQQEDSAVYLCASSSPIQAEYSYEQYFGPGTRLTVT.